The clone carrying this T cell receptor beta chain showed up just a few times. The data belong to a study of early T cells in non-severe SARS-CoV-2 infection. TCRdb re-called the 5' RACE reads through MiXCR, storing one row per CDR3 protein. The sample holds tens of thousands of distinct CDR3 sequences; approximately 10% are singletons and the top ten take approximately 5.9%. Trimming removed 4 bases from V and 4 bases from J, with 11 bases in between. The CDR3 runs to 14 residues. CDR1 and CDR2 (germline): WSHSY, SAAADI. The source of this sequence is an adult who was a healthcare worker with PCR-confirmed SARS-CoV-2 infection or an uninfected control (not recorded which). Sequenced: whole blood. The chain recombines TRBV10-2 with TRBJ1-5; D not resolved. The CDR3 region is CASSVSGRNQPQHF. CDR3 nucleotides: TGCGCCAGCAGTGTTTCCGGGAGAAATCAGCCCCAGCATTTT.